A single sample gave rise to the 28 T cell receptor beta chains below, sequenced in a study. TCRdb ran MiXCR on the 5' RACE reads and lists one entry per CDR3 protein. The profile shows tens of thousands of distinct CDR3 sequences, approximately 24% of them singletons. The sample taken for sequencing was memory CD4+ T cells sorted from blood. Subset in this sample: memory CD4+ T cells, CD4+CD45RO+CD25-. Receptor source: a female donor with breast cancer.

There are many counts of this clonotype. The chain employs TRBV11-2 and TRBJ2-3, with 10 positions matching TRBD2. Per germline, CDR1 SGHAT and CDR2 FQNNGV. The junction had 8 bases not matched to a gene; V was cut back by 5 bases and J by 3 bases. The CDR3 covers 16 residues. The chain's CDR3 is CASSPLLAGLTDTQYF. The CDR3 bases are TGTGCCAGCAGCCCACTACTAGCGGGGCTTACAGATACGCAGTATTTT.

Concerning this clonotype: A much larger clone lies one base from this, so it may be a read error. The rearrangement uses TRBV5-1 and TRBJ2-7; D remains unclear. Germline V gene data show CDR1 as SGHRS and CDR2 as YFSETQ. Deletions cut 2 bases from V and 6 bases from J, with 9 bases between. The CDR3 loop spans 12 amino acids. The CDR3 loop is CASSFSTGEQYF. The CDR3 bases are TGCGCCAGCAGCTTCTCGACGGGCGAGCAGTACTTC.

For this clonotype: One base away lies a much larger clone, so this may be a sequencing read error. The final CDR3 position lacks the conserved phenylalanine or tryptophan, pointing to a likely read error. V usage is TRBV29-1 and J usage is TRBJ2-7; possible D gene TRBD2, 6 bases. Germline-derived CDR1 and CDR2 are SQVTM and ANQGSEA. The V end lost 4 bases, the J end lost 4 bases, and 8 bases lay between the germline ends. This CDR3 is 11 amino acids long. CDR3 coding DNA: TGCAGCGTTGTTCGGGGGTACGAGCAGTACCTC. Translation: CSVVRGYEQYL.

This clonotype rates as medium-sized (0.01 to 0.1%). V usage is TRBV6-5 and J usage is TRBJ2-7, with D perhaps being TRBD1 or TRBD2 (5 bases each). Trimming took 5 bases from V and 2 from J, leaving 10 bases between them. This CDR3 comprises 13 residues. CDR1 is MNHEY, CDR2 SVGAGI, per germline. CDR3 in amino acids: CASSLGRPYEQYF. CDR3 nucleotides: TGTGCCAGCAGTCTGGGACGGCCCTACGAGCAGTACTTC.

V is TRBV20-1 and J is TRBJ2-5; D unresolved. Trimming pared 6 bases from V and 5 bases from J, leaving 16 bases between. The CDR3 runs 13 residues. Germline CDR1 is DFQATT and CDR2 is SNEGSKA (reference sequence). The CDR3 region is CSAPSSGEETQYF. As DNA, the CDR3 is TGCAGTGCCCCGTCTAGTGGTGAGGAGACCCAGTACTTC.

This clonotype was counted at least ten times. This chain links TRBV10-3 with TRBJ2-3; 8 bases map to TRBD1. With 3 bases clipped from V and 6 bases from J, the junction kept 8 bases outside the gene matches. Germline-derived CDR1 and CDR2 are ENHRY and SYGVKD. The CDR3 spans 15 residues. CDR3 sequence reads: CAISDPGGAGDTQYF. CDR3 sequence (DNA): TGTGCCATCAGTGATCCAGGGGGCGCGGGGGATACGCAGTATTTT.

The genes are TRBV29-1 and TRBJ1-1; D might be TRBD1 (5 bases). The V end was cut by 4 bases, the J end by 8 bases, with 11 bases between. The CDR3 is made up of 11 amino acids. The germline CDR1 and CDR2 sequences are SQVTM and ANQGSEA. DNA for the CDR3: TGCAGCGTTGGGGGGGGGTGGGAAGCTTTCTTT. It yields the protein CSVGGGWEAFF.

The chain joins TRBV27 to TRBJ2-5; D not certain. The V gene lost 2 bases and the J gene lost 5 bases, with 15 bases spanning the gap. This CDR3 is 15 amino acids long. Germline loops: CDR1 MNHEY, CDR2 SMNVEV (reference sequence). CDR3 residues: CASSLIRTPHETQYF. As DNA, the CDR3 is TGTGCCAGCAGTTTAATCCGTACGCCCCATGAGACCCAGTACTTC.

CDR3 nucleotides: TGTGCCAGCAACCCCGGCCACGGGTATAATTCACCCCTCCACTTT. This codes for CASNPGHGYNSPLHF. The chain recombines TRBV2 with TRBJ1-6; D is unresolved. The V gene lost 7 bases and the J gene lost 4 bases, with 14 bases spanning the gap. The CDR3 spans 15 residues. Germline CDR1 reads SNHLY; CDR2 reads FYNNEI.

The chain combines TRBV6-1 with TRBJ2-1, with D uncertain. The CDR3 sequence is 15 residues long. Trimming left V 6 bases short and J 1 base short, with 13 bases between. CDR1 is MNHNS and CDR2 is SASEGT in the germline V gene. This chain's CDR3 is CASRSGGSSYNEQFF. CDR3 nucleotides: TGTGCCAGCAGGTCAGGTGGAAGTTCCTACAATGAGCAGTTCTTC.

The CDR3 nucleotides read TGTGCCAGCAGCCGCCGGGACTACCCTCATGAGCAGTTCTTC. This encodes CASSRRDYPHEQFF. The chain is built from TRBV5-4 and TRBJ2-1; 7 bases agree with TRBD2. The germline V gene encodes CDR1 SGHNT and CDR2 YYREEE (reference sequence). This CDR3 has 14 amino acids. V lost 4 bases to trimming and J lost 8 bases; unmatched junction nucleotides: 9.

The gene calls are TRBV7-6 and TRBJ2-1, with D possibly matching TRBD1 (5 bases). V lost 3 bases and J lost 4, with 13 bases in between. The CDR3 totals 15 residues. Germline loops: CDR1 SGHVS, CDR2 FNYEAQ. The CDR3 DNA reads TGTGCCAGCAGCTTGGGGCCCCTAGGATACAATGAGCAGTTCTTC. Translation: CASSLGPLGYNEQFF.

Notes on this clonotype: This clone may be a read error of a much larger clone one base away. This chain links TRBV4-1 with TRBJ2-1; D unclear. Germline lookup yields CDR1 MGHRA and CDR2 YSYEKL. Trimming pared 5 bases from V and 9 bases from J, leaving 20 bases between. This CDR3 has 15 amino acids. The CDR3: CASSYLEAERSEQFF. The CDR3 DNA reads TGCGCCAGCAGCTACCTTGAGGCGGAGCGCAGTGAGCAGTTCTTC.

This clonotype is deemed medium-sized (0.01 to 0.1%). The chain links TRBV28 to TRBJ2-1, with D tentatively TRBD2 (6 bases). This CDR3 comprises 12 residues. Trimming shortened V by 8 bases and J by 5 bases, and 10 bases separated the two germline ends. Germline CDR1 MDHEN, CDR2 SYDVKM. CDR3 DNA: TGTGCCAGCGGGGCGGGGAACAATGAGCAGTTCTTC. It encodes CASGAGNNEQFF.

This clonotype was seen repeatedly, ten times or more. The chain employs TRBV20-1 and TRBJ1-3; no firm D call. Germline-derived CDR1 and CDR2 are DFQATT and SNEGSKA (reference sequence). The V and J ends lost 0 bases and 1 base respectively, with 10 bases between them. The CDR3 has 15 residues. The CDR3: CSARDYSTSGNTIYF. In nucleotides, the CDR3 is TGCAGTGCTAGAGACTATTCAACGTCTGGAAACACCATATATTTT.

About this clonotype: This clone may be a read error of a much larger clone one base away. The chain carries TRBV20-1 and TRBJ2-1; maybe TRBD2 (5 bases). Trimming pared 5 bases from V and 2 bases from J, leaving 19 bases between. Per the germline V gene, CDR1 is DFQATT and CDR2 is SNEGSKA (reference sequence). This CDR3 spans 16 amino acids. CDR3 bases: TGCAGTGCTGGCCGTCGTCGCGGGCCACCCTACAATGAGCAGTTCTTC. It specifies CSAGRRRGPPYNEQFF.

With regard to this clonotype: The conserved final phenylalanine or tryptophan is absent from the CDR3, which likely points to a read error. The rearrangement uses TRBV11-2 and TRBJ2-2; D possibly corresponds to TRBD1 (6 bases). Germline loops: CDR1 SGHAT, CDR2 FQNNGV. Trimming cost V 2 bases and J 3 bases, with 10 bases left between them. The CDR3 extends over 15 amino acids. CDR3 DNA sequence: TGTGCCAGCAGCTTAACAGGGACGGACACCGGGGAGCTGTTTTTA. This codes for CASSLTGTDTGELFL.

This clonotype was seen many times. The chain combines TRBV20-1 with TRBJ1-2; no clear D. The CDR3 spans 13 residues. Trimming pared 6 bases from V and 8 bases from J, leaving 19 bases between. Germline V gene sequence: CDR1 DFQATT, CDR2 SNEGSKA (reference sequence). Here the CDR3 DNA reads TGCAGTGCGGACGCCGACACGGTCGGGGGCTACACCTTC. It translates to CSADADTVGGYTF.

This clonotype appeared many times. J is TRBJ2-7 and V is TRBV4-1; TRBD2 aligns across 7 bases. The CDR3 covers 14 residues. V was clipped by 1 base and J by 3 bases; unmatched bases: 3. Germline V gene sequence: CDR1 MGHRA, CDR2 YSYEKL. The CDR3 spells CASSQGREFYEQYF. CDR3 in DNA: TGCGCCAGCAGCCAAGGGCGGGAGTTCTACGAGCAGTACTTC.

The genes are TRBV9 and TRBJ2-5, with TRBD1 identical over 9 bases. CDR1 and CDR2 (germline): SGDLS, YYNGEE. The CDR3 is made up of 14 amino acids. V shed 4 bases and J 1 base; nucleotides not matched to a gene: 2. This CDR3 is CASSTGQGQETQYF. The CDR3 DNA reads TGTGCCAGCAGCACGGGACAGGGCCAAGAGACCCAGTACTTC.

V gene TRBV7-2 combines with J gene TRBJ2-7; tentatively, D is TRBD2 (6 bases). Deletions cut 5 bases from V and 7 bases from J, with 21 bases between. This CDR3 contains 15 residues. The germline gives CDR1 SGHTA, CDR2 FQGNSA. The CDR3 sequence is CASSILGTSGEEQYF. The CDR3 nucleotides are TGTGCCAGCAGCATTTTGGGCACGTCGGGGGAAGAGCAGTACTTC.

This chain connects TRBV30 to TRBJ2-7, with a possible D match to TRBD1 (6 bases). Germline-derived CDR1 and CDR2 are GTSNPN and SVGIG (reference sequence). V dropped 0 bases and J dropped 1 base, with 13 bases sitting between them. This CDR3 comprises 15 residues. The CDR3 nucleotides are TGTGCCTGGAGTGTACATAGAGGGGGATCCTACGAGCAGTACTTC. Translated: CAWSVHRGGSYEQYF.

As regards this clonotype: One end of the junction is discordant with germline, which a read error may explain. The chain recombines TRBV27 with TRBJ2-7, with no clear D. Germline V gene data show CDR1 as MNHEY and CDR2 as SMNVEV (reference sequence). This CDR3 contains 12 residues. The DNA of the CDR3 is TGTGCCGGCAGTTCCGGCAGCTACGAGCAGTACTTC. Translating gives CAGSSGSYEQYF.

This clonotype was picked up a small number of times. The rearrangement links TRBV7-3 to TRBJ2-1; the match to TRBD2 covers 8 bases. Trimming at V came to 6 bases and at J to 5 bases, leaving 9 bases not matched to a gene. This CDR3 has 15 amino acids. CDR1 is SGHTA, CDR2 FQGTGA, per germline. DNA of the CDR3: TGTGCCAGCAGTAGTAGCGGGGTCCAAAACAATGAGCAGTTCTTC. It codes for CASSSSGVQNNEQFF.

This clonotype was counted a few times. The rearrangement uses TRBV5-1 and TRBJ2-6, with D possibly matching TRBD1 (5 bases). Trimming took off 1 base at V and 0 bases at J, with 11 bases between the two ends. CDR1 is SGHRS and CDR2 is YFSETQ in the germline V gene. The CDR3 contains 17 residues. The CDR3 region has the DNA TGCGCCAGCAGCTTGACAGGATTTGTCTCTGGGGCCAACGTCCTGACTTTC. Protein sequence: CASSLTGFVSGANVLTF.

For this clonotype: A much larger clonotype is one base distant, so this may be a read error. This chain's CDR3 is CASSLWLDEQFF. The CDR3 coding sequence is TGTGCCAGCAGTCTATGGTTAGATGAGCAGTTCTTC. The J gene is TRBJ2-1, the V gene TRBV12-3 or TRBV12-4; D not certain. The V end lost 5 bases, the J end lost 8 bases, and 10 bases lay between the germline ends. CDR3 length: 12 residues.

A few counts support this clonotype. The J gene is TRBJ2-7, the V gene TRBV6-5, with D uncertain. This CDR3 is built from 15 residues. Germline loops: CDR1 MNHEY, CDR2 SVGAGI. Trimming took 2 bases from V and 7 from J, leaving 18 bases between them. CDR3 coding DNA: TGTGCCAGCAGTTACAGGCCCCTCCAGGTGGGAGAGCAGTACTTC. This encodes CASSYRPLQVGEQYF.

The rearrangement uses TRBV11-3 and TRBJ2-7, with D possibly being TRBD1 (5 bases). V lost 4 bases and J lost 5, with 15 bases in between. Germline-derived CDR1 and CDR2 are SGHNT and YENEEA. There are 14 residues in the CDR3. CDR3 DNA sequence: TGTGCCAGCAGCTCAGAGGCAGGGAACCACGAGCAGTACTTC. Translated: CASSSEAGNHEQYF.